The text below deals with one T cell receptor beta chain. Its specificity is not known. The data derive from a study of radiotherapy plus CTLA-4 blockade in lung cancer. The length of the CDR3 is 16 residues. Germline CDR1 SGHVS, CDR2 FNYEAQ. Trimming took 5 bases from V and 4 from J, leaving 15 bases between them. General study findings and limits: Some TCR clones had been derived from tumors. These clones expanded in peripheral blood after radiotherapy plus ipilimumab.

Ipilimumab CTLA-4 blockade and focal radiation were given to patients with chemo-refractory metastatic non-small-cell lung cancer. Method: immunoSEQ multiplex PCR; TCRdb's copy keeps in-frame clones and lacks some. The sample gives some 110,000 clones, more than 70% of which show up once; about 2.2% is in the top ten. The clonotype was recovered from a human donor with non-small cell lung cancer that progressed on radiotherapy plus ipilimumab. Some clones in this sample may be carry-over from other donors' samples. The specimen comprised peripheral blood, sampled from a patient treated with radiotherapy plus ipilimumab. This chain uses TRBV7-6 with TRBJ1-6; unclear D gene. The CDR3, as DNA: TGTGCCAGCAGCCCCCGATCCGGACGGTATAATTCACCCCTCCACTTT. It encodes CASSPRSGRYNSPLHF. Supplemented by reference TRBV7-6 and TRBJ1-6, the full variable domain reads GAGVSQSPRYKVTKRGQDVALRCDPISGHVSLYWYRQALGQGPEFLTYFNYEAQQDKSGLPNDRFSAERPEGSISTLTIQRTEQRDSAMYRCASSPRSGRYNSPLHFGNGTRLTVT.